The next 7 T cell receptor beta chains were all read from a single sample in a study of T cell responses to AZD1222 COVID-19 vaccine. Using immunoSEQ multiplex PCR, the repertoire was profiled, and TCRdb retains in-frame clones only, with some absent. This sample has about 85,000 clones, with 80% to 90% found just once. The material sequenced was peripheral blood, taken on day 0 of AZD1222 vaccination. These receptors all stem from an adult in good health.

The rearrangement links TRBV10-3 to TRBJ2-5, with D perhaps matching TRBD1 (6 bases). CDR1 is ENHRY and CDR2 is SYGVKD in the germline V gene. Trimming cost V 10 bases and J 4 bases, with 19 bases left between them. This CDR3 contains 14 residues. Here the CDR3 reads CASQRQDPSETQYF. Written as DNA, the CDR3 is TGTGCCAGCCAGAGACAGGATCCCTCAGAGACCCAGTACTTC.

The chain employs TRBV5-1 and TRBJ2-3; D is perhaps TRBD2 (5 bases). From germline, CDR1 is SGHRS and CDR2 YFSETQ. V lost 0 bases and J lost 2, with 16 bases in between. CDR3 length: 17 residues. The CDR3: CASSLVGVPDFTDTQYF. The CDR3 DNA is TGCGCCAGCAGCTTGGTTGGGGTCCCGGACTTCACAGATACGCAGTATTTT.

The V call is TRBV6-5, the J call TRBJ2-7; D gene ambiguous. V was trimmed by 7 bases and J by 3 bases, leaving 10 bases between them. CDR1 is MNHEY, CDR2 SVGAGI, per germline. The CDR3 runs to 12 residues. In DNA, the CDR3 is TGTGCCAGCAAAGAACACCGCTACGAGCAGTACTTC. Translation gives CASKEHRYEQYF.

The chain is built from TRBV3-1 (or the pseudogene TRBV3-2) and TRBJ1-1; D remains unclear. V dropped 1 base and J dropped 5 bases, with 8 bases sitting between them. The CDR3 has 13 amino acids. CDR1 is LGHDT, CDR2 YNNKEL, per germline (reference sequence). The CDR3 spells CASSQGKGTEAFF. The DNA of the CDR3 is TGTGCCAGCAGCCAAGGAAAAGGTACTGAAGCTTTCTTT.

This CDR3 reads CASSLESQETQYF. The DNA of the CDR3 is TGTGCCAGCAGCTTGGAAAGCCAAGAGACCCAGTACTTC. The chain uses TRBV5-5 and TRBJ2-5; D call uncertain. Germline lookup yields CDR1 SGHKS and CDR2 YYEKEE (reference sequence). The CDR3 is made up of 13 amino acids. V lost 0 bases and J 1 base, leaving 4 bases between the germline ends. The full variable domain, rest sourced from reference TRBV5-5 and TRBJ2-5, is DAGVTQSPTHLIKTRGQQVTLRCSPISGHKSVSWYQQVLGQGPQFIFQYYEKEERGRGNFPDRFSARQFPNYSSELNVNALLLGDSALYLCASSLESQETQYFGPGTRLLVL.

The table lists this clone with a few counts. The chain has TRBV11-3 and TRBJ1-6; D gene uncertain. The germline V gene encodes CDR1 SGHNT and CDR2 YENEEA. CDR3 length: 13 residues. Trimming stripped 4 bases from V and 6 bases from J, with 7 bases between. The CDR3 region is CASSSGLNSPLHF. The CDR3, as DNA: TGTGCCAGCAGCTCGGGCCTTAATTCACCCCTCCACTTT.

This chain joins TRBV19 and TRBJ2-1; TRBD1 matches at 7 bases. The V segment lost 3 bases and the J segment 12 bases; nucleotides outside the gene matches: 17. CDR3 length: 16 amino acids. Germline values: CDR1 LNHDA, CDR2 SQIVND (reference sequence). The CDR3 region is CASSISRTGDPKRQFF. The CDR3 region has the DNA TGTGCCAGTAGTATTTCTCGTACAGGGGACCCGAAGCGGCAGTTCTTC.